Listed below are T cell receptor beta chains from one sample, sequenced in a study of cytomegalovirus exposure and HLA in healthy donors. Method: immunoSEQ multiplex PCR; TCRdb's copy keeps in-frame clones and lacks some. The sample has about 160,000 clones; 65% to 85% are singletons. Material: PBMCs. These receptor sequences come from a male donor in good health and CMV-seropositive. The conserved cysteine and the conserved F or W are not part of the CDR3 here.

v_gene,j_gene,CDR3aa
TRBV6-5,NA,ASSRDTVSYEQY
TRBV28,TRBJ1-2,ASSSRRGAGTSNYGYT
TRBV18,TRBJ1-2,ASSTPSMGDGYT
TRBV5-6,TRBJ2-5,ASSLGLAGKTLETQY
TRBV10-3,TRBJ2-1,AISESGDYNEQF
TRBV27,TRBJ1-2,ASSSSTEGGYGYT
TRBV7-2,TRBJ2-7,ASSYQGTSGRHEQY
TRBV19,TRBJ2-7,ASSVVVAGGSYEQY
TRBV6-6,TRBJ2-1,ASSSTVNEQF
TRBV18,TRBJ1-3,ASSPQGAGNTIY
TRBV27,TRBJ1-2,ASSLSRQYYGYT
TRBV7-9,TRBJ2-7,ASSDTGTSGADYEQY
TRBV7-7,TRBJ2-5,ASSSASGRGETQY
TRBV7-2,TRBJ2-1,ASTGGGGSYNEQF
TRBV19,TRBJ1-1,ASSIGGGRDAF
TRBV9,TRBJ2-5,ASSTLGDLQETQY